Below are 18 T cell receptor beta chains sequenced from a single sample in a study of blood T cell repertoires in COVID-19. Clones were sequenced by immunoSEQ multiplex PCR, and TCRdb holds only the in-frame ones, with some missing. The table includes about 46,000 clones, approximately 86% detected once. The material sequenced was peripheral blood. The receptors come from a man aged 60-69 years with active or convalescent COVID-19.

The chain couples TRBV10-1 to TRBJ1-6; 12 bases align to TRBD1. Germline V gene lookup returns CDR1 WNHNN and CDR2 SYGVQD (reference sequence). CDR3 length equals 21 residues. The trim removed 2 bases at V and 0 bases at J, leaving 11 bases unmatched. The CDR3 nucleotides read TGCGCCAGCAGTGAGCGGGACAGGGGGCGGACCCACAGCTCCTATAATTCACCCCTCCACTTT. Residues: CASSERDRGRTHSSYNSPLHF.

The CDR3 protein is CASSERGRGSYNSPLHF. The CDR3 DNA is TGTGCCAGCAGTGAACGTGGCAGGGGCTCCTATAATTCACCCCTCCACTTT. The rearrangement joins TRBV6-1 to TRBJ1-6; tentatively, D is TRBD1 (6 bases). The germline CDR1 and CDR2 sequences are MNHNS and SASEGT. The CDR3 length is 17 residues. The V end was cut by 2 bases, the J end by 0 bases, with 11 bases between.

V gene TRBV10-3 combines with J gene TRBJ1-1; possible D gene TRBD1, 6 bases. With 3 bases removed from V and 0 bases from J, the gap between germline ends came to 11 bases. The germline CDR1 and CDR2 sequences are ENHRY and SYGVKD. This CDR3 region has 15 residues. CDR3 in DNA: TGTGCCATCAGTGATTCTGGGGGCATGAACACTGAAGCTTTCTTT. It encodes CAISDSGGMNTEAFF.

This chain joins TRBV14 and TRBJ2-7; D not certain. V was cut by 0 bases and J by 6 bases, with 9 bases left in between. The CDR3 has 13 residues. CDR1 SGHDN and CDR2 FVKESK come from the germline V gene. CDR3: CASSQDFGPEQYF. The CDR3 bases are TGTGCCAGCAGCCAAGATTTTGGGCCCGAGCAGTACTTC.

V is TRBV6-5 and J is TRBJ2-1; 7 nucleotides line up with TRBD1. The CDR3 is made up of 12 amino acids. The V segment lost 8 bases and the J segment 5 bases; nucleotides outside the gene matches: 3. Germline V lookup: CDR1 MNHEY, CDR2 SVGAGI. CDR3 sequence: CASRTGDNEQFF. The CDR3 coding sequence is TGTGCCAGCCGAACAGGGGACAATGAGCAGTTCTTC.

V gene TRBV5-4 combines with J gene TRBJ2-3, with 10 bases matching TRBD2. The CDR3 runs to 16 residues. The V segment lost 3 bases and the J segment 5 bases; nucleotides outside the gene matches: 9. Germline CDR1 is SGHNT and CDR2 is YYREEE (reference sequence). CDR3 loop: CASSSQPSGGLDTQYF. The CDR3 nucleotides are TGTGCCAGCAGCTCCCAGCCTAGCGGGGGATTAGATACGCAGTATTTT.

The gene calls are TRBV28 and TRBJ2-7; 7 bases map to TRBD1. J lost 3 bases, V lost 6 bases, and 5 bases had no gene match. The germline V gene has CDR1 MDHEN and CDR2 SYDVKM. The CDR3 is 13 residues long. CDR3 in amino acids: CASSPGQDYEQYF. CDR3 DNA: TGTGCCAGCAGCCCAGGACAGGACTACGAGCAGTACTTC. The full variable domain, rest sourced from reference TRBV28 and TRBJ2-7, is DVKVTQSSRYLVKRTGEKVFLECVQDMDHENMFWYRQDPGLGLRLIYFSYDVKMKEKGDIPEGYSVSREKKERFSLILESASTNQTSMYLCASSPGQDYEQYFGPGTRLTVT.

This chain links TRBV11-2 with TRBJ1-1; a possible D gene is TRBD1 (5 bases). This CDR3 spans 15 amino acids. CDR1 and CDR2 from the germline V gene are SGHAT and FQNNGV. Between the trimmed V and J ends, which lost 5 bases and 5 bases, there was a span of 18 bases. CDR3: CASSLQGGDGTEAFF. The CDR3 DNA reads as TGTGCCAGCAGCCTTCAGGGTGGGGATGGGACTGAAGCTTTCTTT.

This clone was seen a few times. This chain links TRBV5-1 with TRBJ2-7; tentative D call: TRBD1 (6 bases). V was cut by 5 bases and J by 1 base, with 25 bases left in between. The CDR3 length is 18 residues. Germline assignment: CDR1 SGHRS and CDR2 YFSETQ. The CDR3 nucleotides are TGCGCCAGCAGATATGCGACAGGCTCCCCGCCTGGGTCCTACGAGCAGTACTTC. It is translated as CASRYATGSPPGSYEQYF. The whole variable domain, filled in from reference TRBV5-1 and TRBJ2-7, reads KAGVTQTPRYLIKTRGQQVTLSCSPISGHRSVSWYQQTPGQGLQFLFEYFSETQRNKGNFPGRFSGRQFSNSRSEMNVSTLELGDSALYLCASRYATGSPPGSYEQYFGPGTRLTVT.

CDR3 residues: CSVEPAGRTDTQYF. The CDR3 DNA reads as TGCAGCGTTGAACCCGCGGGACGCACAGATACGCAGTATTTT. V and J are TRBV29-1 and TRBJ2-3, with D possibly being TRBD2 (6 bases). The germline V gene encodes CDR1 SQVTM and CDR2 ANQGSEA. The V end lost 2 bases, the J end lost 1 base, and 10 bases lay between the germline ends. The CDR3 covers 14 residues.

For this clone: At one boundary the junction diverges from the germline segment, which might be a read error. The chain couples TRBV29-1 to TRBJ1-4; D uncertain. The V gene's germline CDR1 is SQVTM and CDR2 ANQGSEA. CDR3 length: 14 residues. CDR3 coding DNA: TGCAGCGTCGAAGCTGGCGGGCGGGGTGAGGCTCTGTTTTTT. It specifies CSVEAGGRGEALFF.

This sequence joins TRBV7-9 and TRBJ2-4, with D perhaps TRBD2 (5 bases). Deletions cut 3 bases from V and 0 bases from J, with 9 bases between. Germline lookup yields CDR1 SEHNR and CDR2 FQNEAQ (reference sequence). This CDR3 has 15 amino acids. The CDR3 sequence: CASSFGELAKNIQYF. DNA of the CDR3: TGTGCCAGCAGCTTTGGGGAGTTAGCCAAAAACATTCAGTACTTC.

The chain joins TRBV7-8 to TRBJ2-1; 7 nucleotides line up with TRBD2. Germline V lookup: CDR1 SGHVS, CDR2 FQNEAQ. Trimming took 3 bases from V and 2 from J; bases not matched to a gene: 7. CDR3 length: 16 residues. CDR3 residues: CASSFGSSGPYNEQFF. For the CDR3, the DNA is TGTGCCAGCAGCTTCGGTTCTAGCGGCCCCTACAATGAGCAGTTCTTC.

This clone has a single count. The rearrangement joins TRBV2 to TRBJ2-1; 12 nucleotides line up with TRBD2. The germline CDR1 and CDR2 sequences are SNHLY and FYNNEI. The CDR3 totals 15 residues. After removal of 3 bases from V and 9 bases from J, the junction contained 6 bases not matched to a gene. CDR3 sequence: CASSEGLAGGPEQFF. The CDR3 DNA reads TGTGCCAGCAGTGAGGGGCTAGCGGGGGGGCCTGAGCAGTTCTTC.

V is TRBV28 and J is TRBJ1-1; the D is unclear. Germline CDR1 is MDHEN and CDR2 is SYDVKM. Trimming took off 1 base at V and 1 base at J, with 13 bases between the two ends. The CDR3 totals 16 residues. This CDR3 is CASSLFGSVRNTEAFF. CDR3 in DNA: TGTGCCAGCAGTTTATTTGGTTCGGTCCGGAACACTGAAGCTTTCTTT.

This clone was observed a single time. The genes are TRBV27 and TRBJ2-7; D uncertain. This CDR3 is built from 15 residues. The V gene's germline CDR1 is MNHEY and CDR2 SMNVEV (reference sequence). V lost 2 bases and J lost 3, with 14 bases in between. CDR3 region: CASSLRSSYYYEQYF. CDR3 DNA: TGTGCCAGCAGTTTACGGTCCTCCTACTACTACGAGCAGTACTTC.

The rearrangement uses TRBV7-3 and TRBJ2-1; D perhaps matches TRBD1 (5 bases). Germline V gives CDR1 SGHTA, CDR2 FQGTGA. The CDR3 runs to 15 residues. Trimming took 4 bases from V and 2 from J, leaving 12 bases between them. For the CDR3, the DNA is TGTGCCAGCAGCTACAGGTCAGGGCCCTACAATGAGCAGTTCTTC. Amino acid sequence: CASSYRSGPYNEQFF.

The chain recombines TRBV9 with TRBJ2-7; 9 bases map to TRBD1. The CDR3 contains 15 residues. The germline V gene encodes CDR1 SGDLS and CDR2 YYNGEE. The ends lost 4 bases at V and 2 bases at J; junction bases unmatched: 7. The CDR3 loop reads CASSPRQGETYEQYF. In DNA, the CDR3 is TGTGCCAGCAGCCCGCGACAGGGGGAGACCTACGAGCAGTACTTC.